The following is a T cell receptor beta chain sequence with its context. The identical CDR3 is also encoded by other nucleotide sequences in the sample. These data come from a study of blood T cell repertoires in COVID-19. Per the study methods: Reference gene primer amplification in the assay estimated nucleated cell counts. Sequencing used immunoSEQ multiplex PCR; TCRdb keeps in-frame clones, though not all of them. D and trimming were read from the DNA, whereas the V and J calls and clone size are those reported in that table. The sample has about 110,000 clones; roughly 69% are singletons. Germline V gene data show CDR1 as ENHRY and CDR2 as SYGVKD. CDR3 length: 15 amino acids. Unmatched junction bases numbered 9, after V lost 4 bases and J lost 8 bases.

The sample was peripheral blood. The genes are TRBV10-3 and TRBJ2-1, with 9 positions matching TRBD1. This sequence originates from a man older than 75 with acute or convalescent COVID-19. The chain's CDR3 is CAISGRDREAHEQFF. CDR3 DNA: TGTGCCATCAGTGGCCGGGACAGGGAGGCCCATGAGCAGTTCTTC.